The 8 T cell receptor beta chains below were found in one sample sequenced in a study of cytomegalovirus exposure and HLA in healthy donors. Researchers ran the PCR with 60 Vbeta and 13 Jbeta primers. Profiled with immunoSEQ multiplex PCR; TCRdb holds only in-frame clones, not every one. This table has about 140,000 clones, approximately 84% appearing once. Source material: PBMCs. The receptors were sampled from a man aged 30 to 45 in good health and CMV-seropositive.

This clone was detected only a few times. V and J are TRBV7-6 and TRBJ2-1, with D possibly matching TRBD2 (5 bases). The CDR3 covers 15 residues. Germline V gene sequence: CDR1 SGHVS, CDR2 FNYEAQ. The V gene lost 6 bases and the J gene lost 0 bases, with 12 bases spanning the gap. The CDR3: CASSSPGSSYNEQFF. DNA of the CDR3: TGTGCCAGCAGTTCCCCGGGATCCTCCTACAATGAGCAGTTCTTC.

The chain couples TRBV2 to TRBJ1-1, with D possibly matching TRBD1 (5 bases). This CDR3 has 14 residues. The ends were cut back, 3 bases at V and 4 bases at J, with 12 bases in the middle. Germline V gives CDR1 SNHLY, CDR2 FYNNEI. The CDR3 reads CASSDGQGGTEAFF. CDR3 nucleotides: TGTGCCAGCAGTGATGGGCAGGGAGGCACTGAAGCTTTCTTT.

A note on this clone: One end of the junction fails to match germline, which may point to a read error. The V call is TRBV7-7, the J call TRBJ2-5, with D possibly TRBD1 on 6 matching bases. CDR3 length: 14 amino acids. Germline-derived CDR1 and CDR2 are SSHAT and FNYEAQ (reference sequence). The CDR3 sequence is CASSPTGWGETQYF. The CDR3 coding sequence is TGTGCTAGCAGCCCGACAGGCTGGGGAGAGACCCAGTACTTC.

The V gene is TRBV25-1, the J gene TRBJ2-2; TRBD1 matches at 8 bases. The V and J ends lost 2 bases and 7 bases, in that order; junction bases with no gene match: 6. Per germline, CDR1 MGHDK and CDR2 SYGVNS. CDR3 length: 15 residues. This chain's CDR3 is CASSESRGQGGELFF. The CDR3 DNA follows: TGTGCCAGCAGTGAAAGCAGGGGGCAAGGCGGGGAGCTGTTTTTT.

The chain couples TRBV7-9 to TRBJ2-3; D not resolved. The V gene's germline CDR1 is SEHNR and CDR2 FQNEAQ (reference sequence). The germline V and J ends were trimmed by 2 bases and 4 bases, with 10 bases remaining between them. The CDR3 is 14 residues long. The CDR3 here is CASSLSFAPDTQYF. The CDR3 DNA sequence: TGTGCCAGCAGCTTATCTTTTGCGCCAGATACGCAGTATTTT.

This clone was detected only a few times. The CDR3 is CASRSQGFVEKLFF. The CDR3 region has the DNA TGTGCCAGCAGATCCCAGGGGTTCGTCGAAAAACTGTTTTTT. This sequence joins TRBV2 and TRBJ1-4, with a tentative D call TRBD1 (6 bases). The CDR3 consists of 14 residues. Germline CDR1 is SNHLY and CDR2 is FYNNEI. The V and J ends lost 6 bases and 8 bases respectively, with 16 bases between them.

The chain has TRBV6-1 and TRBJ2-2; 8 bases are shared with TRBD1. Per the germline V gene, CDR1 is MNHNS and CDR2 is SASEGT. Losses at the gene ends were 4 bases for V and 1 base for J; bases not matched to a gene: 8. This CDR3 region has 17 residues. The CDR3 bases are TGTGCCAGCAGTGGATGGGGACAGGTAAAGAACACCGGGGAGCTGTTTTTT. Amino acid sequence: CASSGWGQVKNTGELFF.

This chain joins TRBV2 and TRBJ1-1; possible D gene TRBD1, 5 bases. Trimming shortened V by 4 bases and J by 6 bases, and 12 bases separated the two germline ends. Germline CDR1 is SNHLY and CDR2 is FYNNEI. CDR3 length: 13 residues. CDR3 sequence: CASSVGQGSEAFF. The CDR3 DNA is TGTGCCAGCAGTGTGGGGCAGGGCTCTGAAGCTTTCTTT.